The 17 T cell receptor beta chains listed next were all sequenced from one sample in a study of blood T cell repertoires in COVID-19. The data were produced by immunoSEQ multiplex PCR, yet TCRdb's version contains in-frame clones alone and is incomplete. The profile shows 100,000 to 150,000 clones, more than 75% of them singletons. Input material: peripheral blood. The receptors come from a human donor in a cohort sampled during active COVID-19.

The V gene is TRBV6-5, the J gene TRBJ2-4; maybe TRBD2 (6 bases). Trimming took 8 bases from V and 2 from J, leaving 13 bases between them. The CDR3 sequence is 14 residues long. Germline V gene data show CDR1 as MNHEY and CDR2 as SVGAGI. The CDR3 DNA reads TGTGCCAGCGTAGACGGGGACTCCAAAAACATTCAGTACTTC. Translating gives CASVDGDSKNIQYF.

This chain links TRBV12-3 or TRBV12-4 with TRBJ2-7, with D maybe TRBD2 (5 bases). CDR3 size: 12 residues. V was clipped by 7 bases and J by 2 bases, with 9 bases between them. CDR3 sequence (DNA): TGTGCCAGCACCCGGGGTGCCTACGAGCAGTACTTC. Protein product: CASTRGAYEQYF.

This rearrangement joins TRBV20-1 to TRBJ1-2; 9 bases match TRBD1. Germline V lookup: CDR1 DFQATT, CDR2 SNEGSKA (reference sequence). The CDR3 sequence is 15 residues long. The J segment lost 2 bases and the V segment lost 3 bases, leaving 7 bases of the junction unmatched. CDR3 loop: CSASLYRGRNYGYTF. The CDR3 DNA is TGCAGTGCTAGTCTTTACAGGGGGCGAAACTATGGCTACACCTTC.

The chain couples TRBV9 to TRBJ2-7, with 8 bases aligning to TRBD1. V was pared by 4 bases and J by 7 bases, with 13 bases of the junction left unmatched. This CDR3 is 15 amino acids long. Germline V lookup: CDR1 SGDLS, CDR2 YYNGEE. DNA for the CDR3: TGTGCCAGCAGCCCCACGGACAGGGCGGTAGGTGAGCAGTACTTC. Its translation: CASSPTDRAVGEQYF.

V gene TRBV11-2 combines with J gene TRBJ2-7; D possibly corresponds to TRBD1 (6 bases). The CDR3 has 14 residues. The germline V gene has CDR1 SGHAT and CDR2 FQNNGV. V lost 0 bases, J lost 3 bases, and 9 bases lay in between. The CDR3 nucleotides are TGTGCCAGCAGCTTAGAAGGACAGCGCTACGAGCAGTACTTC. Amino acid sequence: CASSLEGQRYEQYF.

The chain is built from TRBV7-9 and TRBJ1-2; D gene ambiguous. The CDR3 consists of 15 residues. CDR1 and CDR2 from the germline V gene are SEHNR and FQNEAQ (reference sequence). V lost 1 base and J 9 bases, leaving 18 bases between the germline ends. The CDR3 here is CASSLGDSLVSSYTF. The CDR3 region has the DNA TGTGCCAGCAGCTTAGGAGATAGTTTGGTCTCCAGCTACACCTTC.

The chain has TRBV7-9 and TRBJ2-1, with 10 nucleotides matching TRBD1. V dropped 10 bases and J dropped 2; count of bases not matched to a gene: 8. CDR3 length: 15 residues. CDR1 is SEHNR and CDR2 is FQNEAQ in the germline V gene (reference sequence). The CDR3 loop is CAIPGGTGAYNEQFF. The CDR3 nucleotides read TGTGCCATTCCGGGCGGGACAGGGGCCTACAATGAGCAGTTCTTC.

The CDR3 coding sequence is TGTGCCAGTAGTATCGGGACAGCCAACACTGAAGCTTTCTTT. Translation gives CASSIGTANTEAFF. The V gene is TRBV19, the J gene TRBJ1-1; 7 nucleotides line up with TRBD1. Per germline, CDR1 LNHDA and CDR2 SQIVND (reference sequence). This CDR3 has 14 amino acids. Trimming took 3 bases from V and 2 from J; bases not matched to a gene: 3.

CDR3 DNA: TGTGCCAGCAACCCCAGGGGGTCAAGGGCTGAAGCTTTCTTT. Its translation: CASNPRGSRAEAFF. The chain links TRBV5-5 to TRBJ1-1; 7 bases fit TRBD1. CDR1 is SGHKS and CDR2 is YYEKEE in the germline V gene (reference sequence). This CDR3 has 14 residues. V gave up 6 bases and J gave up 6 bases; unmatched junction bases: 11.

The chain recombines TRBV19 with TRBJ1-2; D might be TRBD1 (5 bases). V lost 1 base and J lost 2, with 8 bases in between. The germline gives CDR1 LNHDA, CDR2 SQIVND (reference sequence). The CDR3 sequence is 14 residues long. The CDR3 region is CASSIAQGNYGYTF. CDR3 nucleotide sequence: TGTGCCAGTAGTATAGCCCAGGGAAACTATGGCTACACCTTC.

The rearrangement joins TRBV9 to TRBJ1-2; TRBD1 matches 9 bases. Germline lookup yields CDR1 SGDLS and CDR2 YYNGEE. J was trimmed by 4 bases and V by 3 bases; bases with no gene match: 4. This CDR3 spans 14 amino acids. The CDR3 sequence is CASSAGQGGYGYTF. CDR3 bases: TGTGCCAGCAGCGCGGGACAGGGTGGCTATGGCTACACCTTC.

This sequence joins TRBV5-4 and TRBJ2-6; D is uncertain. Looked up from germline, CDR1 is SGHNT and CDR2 is YYREEE (reference sequence). CDR3 length: 15 amino acids. V was trimmed by 1 base and J by 3 bases, leaving 8 bases between them. The CDR3 DNA reads as TGTGCCAGCAGCTTGAGTACGGTTGGGGCCAACGTCCTGACTTTC. Translated: CASSLSTVGANVLTF.

This clone was seen only a few times. The chain recombines TRBV2 with TRBJ2-7; tentatively, D is TRBD1 (5 bases). Germline assignment: CDR1 SNHLY and CDR2 FYNNEI. CDR3 length: 14 residues. Trimming cost V 7 bases and J 3 bases, with 16 bases left between them. CDR3 in DNA: TGTGCCAGCACCTTGCCCCAGGGAATCTACGAGCAGTACTTC. Amino acid sequence: CASTLPQGIYEQYF.

The chain joins TRBV18 to TRBJ1-6; weak D call: TRBD1 (6 bases). Trimming shortened V by 3 bases and J by 6 bases, and 12 bases separated the two germline ends. There are 15 residues in the CDR3. CDR1 and CDR2 (germline): KGHSH, LQKENI. The CDR3 sequence is CASSPVGRGNSPLHF. The CDR3 region has the DNA TGTGCCAGCTCACCGGTAGGCAGGGGTAATTCACCCCTCCACTTT.

DNA of the CDR3: TGCAGCGTTGAAGTTGGCGGTAGCACAGATACGCAGTATTTT. Translating it yields CSVEVGGSTDTQYF. V gene TRBV29-1 combines with J gene TRBJ2-3; D uncertain. In germline, CDR1 is SQVTM, CDR2 ANQGSEA. This CDR3 region has 14 residues. Trimming stripped 1 base from V and 0 bases from J, with 8 bases between.

This clone was counted only a few times. The V gene is TRBV6-5, the J gene TRBJ1-5; no reliable D call. Trimming left V 2 bases short and J 0 bases short, with 8 bases between. There are 15 residues in the CDR3. Looked up from germline, CDR1 is MNHEY and CDR2 is SVGAGI. The DNA of the CDR3 is TGTGCCAGCAGTTACGGGCAGAATAGCAATCAGCCCCAGCATTTT. Its protein product is CASSYGQNSNQPQHF.

This sequence joins TRBV6-5 and TRBJ2-1; TRBD2 matches at 7 bases. Trimming took 3 bases from V and 8 from J; bases not matched to a gene: 10. Germline CDR1 reads MNHEY; CDR2 reads SVGAGI. The CDR3 is 15 residues long. The CDR3 protein is CASSYSAGTHDEQFF. CDR3 nucleotide sequence: TGTGCCAGCAGTTATTCAGCGGGGACCCACGATGAGCAGTTCTTC.